This T cell receptor (beta chain) appears in the sequencing data of a study of OX40 agonist ivuxolimab in advanced cancers. Study observations and caveats: Expanded clones were, on average, more numerous among CD8+ T cells than CD4+.

With respect to this clone: What it binds is unknown.

Assay used: immunoSEQ multiplex PCR; TCRdb lists only in-frame clones, some missing. Of tens of thousands of clones in the sample, around 93% were seen once. This sequence was found in an adult with an advanced solid tumor such as melanoma, head and neck, liver or kidney cancer. Sequenced here: CD4+ or CD8+ T cells sorted from blood, sampled in a trial of the OX40 agonist ivuxolimab.

Here the CDR3 DNA reads TGTGCCTGGAGTAGTCAAACGGACACTGAAGCTTTCTTT. Translated, it gives CAWSSQTDTEAFF. The chain couples TRBV30 to TRBJ1-1, with unresolved D. Germline V gene sequence: CDR1 GTSNPN, CDR2 SVGIG (reference sequence). CDR3 size: 13 residues. V was cut by 2 bases and J by 3 bases, with 10 bases left in between.